The 18 T cell receptor beta chains given below trace back to one sample, sequenced in a study of T cell responses to AZD1222 COVID-19 vaccine. Generated by immunoSEQ multiplex PCR, the TCRdb table keeps only in-frame clones and is missing some. The table lists nearly 110,000 clones, around 90% of them singletons, with under 25% in the top ten. The source material was peripheral blood, sampled on day 0 of AZD1222 vaccination. Source of these receptors: an adult in good health.

CDR3 in DNA: TGTGCCAGCAGTTACTCTGGGGGGAGCTCCTACAATGAGCAGTTCTTC. This translates into CASSYSGGSSYNEQFF. The V gene is TRBV6-5, the J gene TRBJ2-1; D possibly corresponds to TRBD2 (6 bases). CDR1 and CDR2 (germline): MNHEY, SVGAGI. The ends were cut back, 0 bases at V and 0 bases at J, with 9 bases in the middle. This CDR3 contains 16 residues.

The chain recombines TRBV5-6 with TRBJ1-1, with D unresolved. Looked up from germline, CDR1 is SGHDT and CDR2 is YYEEEE. The CDR3 runs to 13 residues. The V gene lost 1 base and the J gene lost 1 base, with 5 bases spanning the gap. CDR3 sequence: CASSLPANTEAFF. CDR3 nucleotide sequence: TGTGCCAGCAGCTTGCCGGCGAACACTGAAGCTTTCTTT.

The chain employs TRBV19 and TRBJ1-1; D is uncertain. Trimming stripped 4 bases from V and 1 base from J, with 13 bases between. The CDR3 has 15 amino acids. Germline V gene data show CDR1 as LNHDA and CDR2 as SQIVND (reference sequence). DNA of the CDR3: TGTGCCAGTAGTACAGGTTCAACGACGAACACTGAAGCTTTCTTT. Its translation is CASSTGSTTNTEAFF.

This rearrangement joins TRBV5-8 to TRBJ2-7; D remains unclear. The CDR3 has 16 amino acids. In germline, CDR1 is SGHTS, CDR2 YDEGEE. The V and J ends lost 4 bases and 5 bases respectively, with 22 bases between them. The CDR3: CASSPPEPKNEDEQYF. The DNA of the CDR3 is TGTGCCAGCAGCCCCCCCGAGCCAAAGAACGAGGACGAGCAGTACTTC.

This clone was seen a single time. This chain links TRBV12-3 or TRBV12-4 with TRBJ1-2, with no clear D. This CDR3 spans 11 amino acids. V was pared by 8 bases and J by 7 bases, with 11 bases between. CDR3 coding DNA: TGTGCCAGCGAAGGAGTAAGTGGCTACACCTTC. Protein sequence: CASEGVSGYTF.

The CDR3, as DNA: TGTGCCAGCAGTTCCCCGGGCCATCCGAACACTGAAGCTTTCTTT. Encoded protein: CASSSPGHPNTEAFF. This chain connects TRBV27 to TRBJ1-1; D is ambiguous. The length of the CDR3 is 15 residues. Deletions cut 4 bases from V and 1 base from J, with 13 bases between. Germline-derived CDR1 and CDR2 are MNHEY and SMNVEV (reference sequence).

The rearrangement joins TRBV2 to TRBJ2-7, with D hard to call. From germline, CDR1 is SNHLY and CDR2 FYNNEI. The CDR3 runs 11 residues. V was pared by 3 bases and J by 4 bases, with 4 bases between. CDR3: CASSDGYEQYF. The DNA of the CDR3 is TGTGCCAGCAGTGATGGGTACGAGCAGTACTTC.

The chain carries TRBV5-1 and TRBJ2-1; maybe TRBD2 (6 bases). Germline assignment: CDR1 SGHRS and CDR2 YFSETQ. This CDR3 region has 16 residues. The V and J ends lost 2 bases and 3 bases respectively, with 15 bases between them. CDR3 nucleotides: TGCGCCAGCAGCTTCGGACTAAAGGGAATCTACAATGAGCAGTTCTTC. Its translation is CASSFGLKGIYNEQFF. The full variable domain, rest sourced from reference TRBV5-1 and TRBJ2-1, is KAGVTQTPRYLIKTRGQQVTLSCSPISGHRSVSWYQQTPGQGLQFLFEYFSETQRNKGNFPGRFSGRQFSNSRSEMNVSTLELGDSALYLCASSFGLKGIYNEQFFGPGTRLTVL.

This CDR3 is CASSLTDSGGAKQYF. Here the CDR3 DNA reads TGTGCCAGCAGCTTAACTGATAGCGGGGGGGCCAAGCAGTACTTC. The chain has TRBV7-2 and TRBJ2-7; the match to TRBD2 covers 11 bases. The V and J ends lost 2 bases and 8 bases, in that order; junction bases with no gene match: 8. Germline lookup yields CDR1 SGHTA and CDR2 FQGNSA. The CDR3 is made up of 15 amino acids. Based on the CDR3 plus reference TRBV7-2 and TRBJ2-7, the full variable domain is GAGVSQSPSNKVTEKGKDVELRCDPISGHTALYWYRQSLGQGLEFLIYFQGNSAPDKSGLPSDRFSAERTGGSVSTLTIQRTQQEDSAVYLCASSLTDSGGAKQYFGPGTRLTVT.

The rearrangement joins TRBV4-2 to TRBJ2-7, with 7 bases fitting TRBD2. J lost 7 bases, V lost 4 bases, and 10 bases had no gene match. Germline CDR1 is LGHNA and CDR2 is YNFKEQ. The length of the CDR3 is 14 residues. The CDR3 spells CASSRKLGGEEQYF. As DNA, the CDR3 is TGTGCCAGCAGCCGAAAATTGGGGGGGGAGGAGCAGTACTTC.

The rearrangement links TRBV29-1 to TRBJ1-1, with D possibly being TRBD1 (5 bases). Trimming shortened V by 7 bases and J by 1 base, and 13 bases separated the two germline ends. Looked up from germline, CDR1 is SQVTM and CDR2 is ANQGSEA. The CDR3 has 13 amino acids. CDR3 DNA: TGCAGCGGGGCGGGGCACCGGAACACTGAAGCTTTCTTT. This encodes CSGAGHRNTEAFF.

V and J are TRBV7-8 and TRBJ2-1; 9 nucleotides agree with TRBD1. This CDR3 is built from 13 residues. In germline, CDR1 is SGHVS, CDR2 FQNEAQ. Trimming took 5 bases from V and 5 from J; bases not matched to a gene: 1. DNA for the CDR3: TGTGCCAGCAGCCGGGACAGGGACAATGAGCAGTTCTTC. Translation gives CASSRDRDNEQFF.

This sequence joins TRBV5-1 and TRBJ2-7; D is perhaps TRBD2 (6 bases). The CDR3 runs to 15 residues. V gave up 0 bases and J gave up 0 bases, with 10 bases separating them. CDR1 SGHRS and CDR2 YFSETQ come from the germline V gene. CDR3 coding DNA: TGCGCCAGCAGCTTGGGGGGGGACCGCTCCTACGAGCAGTACTTC. This gives the protein CASSLGGDRSYEQYF.

The rearrangement joins TRBV5-6 to TRBJ2-2; TRBD2 might be the D (7 bases). V dropped 2 bases and J dropped 5 bases, with 16 bases sitting between them. Germline V gene data show CDR1 as SGHDT and CDR2 as YYEEEE. The CDR3 has 16 amino acids. The CDR3 sequence: CASSFPIGGVTGELFF. DNA of the CDR3: TGTGCCAGCAGCTTCCCTATAGGGGGGGTTACCGGGGAGCTGTTTTTT.

This clone was seen once. The gene calls are TRBV6-5 and TRBJ2-3; TRBD1 aligns across 8 bases. Unmatched junction bases numbered 2, after V lost 6 bases and J lost 0 bases. CDR1 and CDR2 (germline): MNHEY, SVGAGI. This CDR3 is 14 amino acids long. The CDR3, as DNA: TGTGCCAGCAGGTGGGACAGGAGCACAGATACGCAGTATTTT. It yields the protein CASRWDRSTDTQYF.

This clone was seen once. The V gene is TRBV5-1, the J gene TRBJ2-7; no reliable D call. V lost 4 bases, J lost 7 bases, and 9 bases lay in between. Germline V CDR1 and CDR2: SGHRS, YFSETQ. This CDR3 region has 11 residues. CDR3 in amino acids: CASSPRGEQYF. The DNA for the CDR3 is TGCGCCAGCAGCCCTCGTGGGGAGCAGTACTTC.

V usage is TRBV6-5 and J usage is TRBJ1-3; weak D call: TRBD1 (6 bases). Germline V lookup: CDR1 MNHEY, CDR2 SVGAGI. The CDR3 extends over 15 amino acids. The V gene lost 7 bases and the J gene lost 2 bases, with 15 bases spanning the gap. The CDR3 is CASTQQGNPGNTIYF. The CDR3 DNA reads TGTGCCAGCACCCAACAGGGAAACCCTGGAAACACCATATATTTT.

The genes are TRBV11-2 and TRBJ1-2, with D unresolved. The CDR3 loop spans 12 amino acids. Germline V gives CDR1 SGHAT, CDR2 FQNNGV. Trimming took off 0 bases at V and 13 bases at J, with 12 bases between the two ends. The CDR3 loop reads CASSLEAPRPTF. For the CDR3, the DNA is TGTGCCAGCAGCTTAGAGGCCCCAAGGCCCACCTTC.